A single sample gave rise to the 17 T cell receptor beta chains below, sequenced in a study of T cell changes during pregnancy in multiple sclerosis. Sequenced by immunoSEQ multiplex PCR; TCRdb stores in-frame clones only, minus some. The sample has around 100,000 clones, roughly 92% seen once. The material was peripheral blood, obtained after pregnancy. All receptors derive from a female donor with multiple sclerosis, enrolled in a pregnancy study.

The chain links TRBV27 to TRBJ1-5, with D possibly being TRBD1 (6 bases). CDR3 length equals 14 residues. Trimming pared 5 bases from V and 4 bases from J, leaving 12 bases between. The germline V gene encodes CDR1 MNHEY and CDR2 SMNVEV (reference sequence). CDR3 bases: TGTGCCAGCAGTCTGACAGGTCTTAATCAGCCCCAGCATTTT. It encodes CASSLTGLNQPQHF.

The gene calls are TRBV7-2 and TRBJ2-5; 12 bases map to TRBD2. The CDR3 sequence is 17 residues long. CDR1 and CDR2 from the germline V gene are SGHTA and FQGNSA. V gave up 1 base and J gave up 1 base; unmatched junction bases: 4. The CDR3 loop is CASSLGLAGGIQETQYF. The CDR3 DNA reads as TGTGCCAGCAGCTTAGGCCTAGCGGGGGGGATCCAAGAGACCCAGTACTTC.

J is TRBJ2-5 and V is TRBV25-1, with D possibly being TRBD1 (5 bases). Germline CDR1 and CDR2: MGHDK and SYGVNS. V shed 8 bases and J shed 3 bases, with 13 bases lying between them. The CDR3 extends over 13 amino acids. The chain's CDR3 is CASGRQGKETQYF. The CDR3 region has the DNA TGTGCCAGCGGACGCCAGGGAAAAGAGACCCAGTACTTC.

V usage is TRBV30 and J usage is TRBJ2-5; 8 nucleotides line up with TRBD2. Per germline, CDR1 GTSNPN and CDR2 SVGIG (reference sequence). This CDR3 spans 18 amino acids. V shed 2 bases and J 5 bases; nucleotides not matched to a gene: 19. CDR3 nucleotide sequence: TGTGCCTGGAGTAGGGCTCCTACTAGCGGCAAAAAAATGGAGACCCAGTACTTC. It yields the protein CAWSRAPTSGKKMETQYF. The full variable domain, in which reference TRBV30 and TRBJ2-5 provide the parts outside the CDR3, is SQTIHQWPATLVQPVGSPLSLECTVEGTSNPNLYWYRQAAGRGLQLLFYSVGIGQISSEVPQNLSASRPQDRQFILSSKKLLLSDSGFYLCAWSRAPTSGKKMETQYFGPGTRLLVL.

The chain links TRBV19 to TRBJ1-5; a possible D gene is TRBD1 (5 bases). The CDR3 covers 16 residues. With 0 bases removed from V and 2 bases from J, the gap between germline ends came to 11 bases. Germline V gives CDR1 LNHDA, CDR2 SQIVND (reference sequence). The CDR3 coding sequence is TGTGCCAGTAGTATAGATAGGGGAGGGGGCAATCAGCCCCAGCATTTT. Its protein is CASSIDRGGGNQPQHF.

This rearrangement joins TRBV9 to TRBJ1-1, with a tentative D call TRBD1 (6 bases). This CDR3 comprises 16 residues. The V end was cut by 0 bases, the J end by 4 bases, with 16 bases between. The V gene's germline CDR1 is SGDLS and CDR2 YYNGEE. CDR3 coding DNA: TGTGCCAGCAGCGTAGCATCGGCTATAGGGGGCACTGAAGCTTTCTTT. Protein product: CASSVASAIGGTEAFF.

V usage is TRBV9 and J usage is TRBJ1-3, with D unresolved. The CDR3 extends over 13 amino acids. From germline, CDR1 is SGDLS and CDR2 YYNGEE. Trimming shortened V by 0 bases and J by 4 bases, and 5 bases separated the two germline ends. CDR3 sequence reads: CASSVGQGNTIYF. In nucleotides, the CDR3 is TGTGCCAGCAGCGTAGGCCAGGGAAACACCATATATTTT.

The chain carries TRBV11-3 and TRBJ2-6, with 7 bases identical to TRBD1. V shed 0 bases and J 0 bases; nucleotides not matched to a gene: 5. CDR3 length equals 18 residues. Germline V lookup: CDR1 SGHNT, CDR2 YENEEA. In nucleotides, the CDR3 is TGTGCCAGCAGCTTAGAGGGGACAGTATTCTCTGGGGCCAACGTCCTGACTTTC. As protein: CASSLEGTVFSGANVLTF.

This clone showed up just a few times. This chain's CDR3 is CASSGGRFSNQPQHF. The CDR3 region has the DNA TGTGCCAGCAGCGGAGGCAGGTTCAGCAATCAGCCCCAGCATTTT. This chain joins TRBV7-8 and TRBJ1-5; D uncertain. Germline loops: CDR1 SGHVS, CDR2 FQNEAQ. This CDR3 spans 15 amino acids. Trimming took off 5 bases at V and 1 base at J, with 12 bases between the two ends.

CDR3 amino acids: CASSLTSLDEQFF. The CDR3 DNA sequence: TGTGCCAGCAGCTTAACTAGCTTGGATGAGCAGTTCTTC. The rearrangement links TRBV5-4 to TRBJ2-1; TRBD2 is a possible D gene (6 bases). The CDR3 extends over 13 amino acids. Per the germline V gene, CDR1 is SGHNT and CDR2 is YYREEE (reference sequence). Trimming left V 2 bases short and J 8 bases short, with 11 bases between.

This chain uses TRBV5-1 with TRBJ1-4, with TRBD1 matching 9 bases. The J segment lost 3 bases and the V segment lost 6 bases, leaving 12 bases of the junction unmatched. This CDR3 contains 17 residues. The germline CDR1 and CDR2 sequences are SGHRS and YFSETQ. The chain's CDR3 is CASTYRTGVGSNEKLFF. The CDR3 nucleotides read TGCGCCAGCACCTATCGGACAGGGGTCGGATCTAATGAAAAACTGTTTTTT.

This chain connects TRBV7-9 to TRBJ2-7, with D maybe TRBD1 (5 bases). Germline CDR1 SEHNR, CDR2 FQNEAQ (reference sequence). With 0 bases removed from V and 0 bases from J, the gap between germline ends came to 12 bases. This CDR3 spans 16 amino acids. The CDR3 sequence is CASSLAGQGSSYEQYF. As DNA, the CDR3 is TGTGCCAGCAGCTTAGCAGGGCAGGGTAGCTCCTACGAGCAGTACTTC.

The V call is TRBV27, the J call TRBJ1-5; 7 nucleotides agree with TRBD1. In germline, CDR1 is MNHEY, CDR2 SMNVEV (reference sequence). The CDR3 extends over 15 amino acids. The junction had 11 bases not matched to a gene; V was cut back by 5 bases and J by 7 bases. CDR3: CASSLVGQGGQPQHF. The DNA for the CDR3 is TGTGCCAGCAGTCTTGTCGGCCAGGGGGGCCAGCCCCAGCATTTT.

This rearrangement joins TRBV7-9 to TRBJ1-6; D gene ambiguous. This CDR3 is built from 12 residues. The V end lost 5 bases, the J end lost 9 bases, and 8 bases lay between the germline ends. Germline V lookup: CDR1 SEHNR, CDR2 FQNEAQ (reference sequence). The CDR3 sequence is CASSGESSPLHF. In DNA form, the CDR3 reads TGTGCCAGCAGCGGGGAGAGTTCACCCCTCCACTTT.

This clone was observed once. This chain connects TRBV6-1 to TRBJ2-1; 9 positions agree with TRBD2. Germline values: CDR1 MNHNS, CDR2 SASEGT. Losses at the gene ends were 4 bases for V and 15 bases for J; bases not matched to a gene: 19. The length of the CDR3 is 16 residues. The DNA for the CDR3 is TGTGCCAGCAGTGCGGGGACTAGCCGGGCCAATAGAGCAATGTTCTTC. This sequence encodes CASSAGTSRANRAMFF.

The J gene is TRBJ2-5, the V gene TRBV9; 11 bases match TRBD2. The J segment lost 2 bases and the V segment lost 4 bases, leaving 7 bases of the junction unmatched. Germline lookup yields CDR1 SGDLS and CDR2 YYNGEE. The CDR3 sequence is 16 residues long. As DNA, the CDR3 is TGTGCCAGCAGCCCCCATAGCGGGGGGGGGCAAGAGACCCAGTACTTC. Protein product: CASSPHSGGGQETQYF. Looking up the rest from reference TRBV9 and TRBJ2-5 gives the full variable domain: DSGVTQTPKHLITATGQRVTLRCSPRSGDLSVYWYQQSLDQGLQFLIQYYNGEERAKGNILERFSAQQFPDLHSELNLSSLELGDSALYFCASSPHSGGGQETQYFGPGTRLLVL.

The chain recombines TRBV11-2 with TRBJ1-5; perhaps TRBD1 as D (5 bases). The CDR3 totals 15 residues. Germline CDR1 SGHAT, CDR2 FQNNGV. V was shortened by 3 bases and J by 0 bases, with 9 bases between the two germline ends. Written as DNA, the CDR3 is TGTGCCAGCAGCTTGGACACAATTAGCAATCAGCCCCAGCATTTT. Translation: CASSLDTISNQPQHF. Together with reference TRBV11-2 and TRBJ1-5, the CDR3 gives the full variable domain: EAGVAQSPRYKIIEKRQSVAFWCNPISGHATLYWYQQILGQGPKLLIQFQNNGVVDDSQLPKDRFSAERLKGVDSTLKIQPAKLEDSAVYLCASSLDTISNQPQHFGDGTRLSIL.